This TCR beta chain appears in the sequencing data of a study of OX40 agonist ivuxolimab in advanced cancers. With regard to this clone: Its target is unknown.

Study observations and caveats: On average, CD8+ T cells showed a greater number of expanded clones than CD4+.

V shed 1 base and J shed 0 bases, with 7 bases lying between them. This CDR3 has 14 residues. The germline V gene has CDR1 SGHNT and CDR2 YYREEE (reference sequence). The assay was immunoSEQ multiplex PCR, and TCRdb's table has in-frame clones only and misses some. The repertoire consists of approximately 77,000 clones, with 84% occurring once and the leading ten covering approximately 0.51%. V gene TRBV5-4 combines with J gene TRBJ1-1; no reliable D call. The sequencing here drew on CD4+ or CD8+ T cells sorted from blood, taken in a trial of the OX40 agonist ivuxolimab. The clonotype comes from an adult with an advanced solid tumor such as melanoma, head and neck, liver or kidney cancer. CDR3 region: CASSLFNMNTEAFF. CDR3 coding DNA: TGTGCCAGCAGCTTGTTCAATATGAACACTGAAGCTTTCTTT.